The present TCR beta chain was sequenced within a study of OX40 agonist ivuxolimab in advanced cancers. The wider study: Ivuxolimab, an agonist antibody against OX40 (CD134), was given to patients. Study conclusions and caveats: Doses of 0.1 to 3.0 mg/kg were accompanied by clonal expansion of CD4+ and CD8+ blood T cells by week 6.

Germline V gene data show CDR1 as SGDLS and CDR2 as YYNGEE. The ends were cut back, 5 bases at V and 4 bases at J, with 15 bases in the middle. This CDR3 contains 14 residues. About this clone: Its antigen remains unidentified.

Clones were read by immunoSEQ multiplex PCR, and TCRdb kept only the in-frame ones, dropping some. The table lists about 28,000 clones, under 90% of them singletons, with around 32% in the top ten. This TCR was recovered from an adult with an advanced solid tumor such as melanoma, head and neck, liver or kidney cancer. The rearrangement joins TRBV9 to TRBJ1-2, with unresolved D. The sequenced sample was CD4+ or CD8+ T cells sorted from blood, obtained in a trial of the OX40 agonist ivuxolimab. The CDR3 DNA reads TGTGCCAGCAGTCGAAGTTCAGCAGCCTATGGCTACACCTTC. Its translation is CASSRSSAAYGYTF.